The rows below give T cell receptor beta chains drawn from one sample of a study of blood T cell repertoires in COVID-19. The data were produced by immunoSEQ multiplex PCR, yet TCRdb's version contains in-frame clones alone and is incomplete. Of about 190,000 clones in the sample, about 85% were seen once. The sequencing sample was made of peripheral blood. The receptors here all came from a man aged 25 to 45 with acute or convalescent COVID-19. The CDR3 runs from the conserved cysteine through the conserved F or W. D genes are given only for firm matches. Some rows mark clone size as missing; the rest say once, few, many or name a class of expanded clone.

. 18 TRBJ1-3 TRBV30 . TGTGCCTGGAGTGTACAGGTCGGACGTAGAATCTCTGGAAACACCATATATTTT CAWSVQVGRRISGNTIYF
. 12 TRBJ1-1 TRBV9 . TGTGCCAGCAGCGTAGGACAGGCTGAAGCTTTCTTT CASSVGQAEAFF
TRBD1 13 TRBJ1-2 TRBV12-3/TRBV12-4 few TGTGCCAGCAGCCCGGACAGGGCGTATGGCTACACCTTC CASSPDRAYGYTF
. 16 TRBJ2-5 TRBV5-8 once TGTGCCAGCAGCTTGGCCGGAGTCCCTAGGGGAGAGACCCAGTACTTC CASSLAGVPRGETQYF
. 14 TRBJ1-5 TRBV7-8 . TGTGCCAGCAGCTTAGCGCGGGGGCCCCAGCCCCAGCATTTT CASSLARGPQPQHF
. 12 TRBJ2-1 TRBV28 . TGTGCCAGCAGAGACATATACAATGAGCAGTTCTTC CASRDIYNEQFF
. 15 TRBJ1-1 TRBV5-5 . TGTGCCAGCAGTCGAGCGGAACAGGGTTCCACTGAAGCTTTCTTT CASSRAEQGSTEAFF
TRBD2 13 TRBJ2-1 TRBV6-4 once TGTGCCAGCGGCCAGACTAGCGGTAATGAGCAGTTCTTC CASGQTSGNEQFF
TRBD1 16 TRBJ2-5 TRBV7-3 . TGTGCCAGCAGCCACTTTCACAGGGGGCAAGGAGAGACCCAGTACTTC CASSHFHRGQGETQYF
TRBD2 16 TRBJ2-1 TRBV11-1 once TGTGCCAGCCGAACAAGAGGGAGGGCGAACTACAATGAGCAGTTCTTC CASRTRGRANYNEQFF
. 14 TRBJ2-2 TRBV19 . TGTGCCAGTAGTATAGCGCAAAGGGGCGGGGAGCTGTTTTTT CASSIAQRGGELFF
TRBD2 16 TRBJ2-7 TRBV10-1 . TGCGCCAGCAGTGAGGGACTAGCGGGGAACTCCTACGAGCAGTACTTC CASSEGLAGNSYEQYF
TRBD1 14 TRBJ1-2 TRBV5-1 . TGCGCCAGCAGCATGGGACAGGAGTTCGGTGGCTACACCTTC CASSMGQEFGGYTF
. 13 TRBJ1-2 TRBV28 . TGTGCCAGCCGGCCCACAGGGTACTATGGCTACACCTTC CASRPTGYYGYTF
TRBD1 15 TRBJ2-7 TRBV18 . TGTGCCAGCTCACCAGGCAGGGGGAACTCCTACGAGCAGTACTTC CASSPGRGNSYEQYF
TRBD1 17 TRBJ1-4 TRBV4-1 . TGCGCCAGCAGCCAAGTCGACCGGGACAGGGGTAATGAAAAACTGTTTTTT CASSQVDRDRGNEKLFF
. 13 TRBJ1-6 TRBV28 . TGTGCCAGCAGTTCGGGGTTACATTCACCCCTCCACTTT CASSSGLHSPLHF
. 14 TRBJ2-5 TRBV28 . TGTGCCAGCAGCCCCGGGAGGGGGCGGGAGACCCAGTACTTC CASSPGRGRETQYF
. 11 TRBJ1-1 TRBV30 . TGTGCCTGGAATTGGAGGACTGAAGCTTTCTTT CAWNWRTEAFF
TRBD2 15 TRBJ2-3 TRBV19 . TGTGCCAGTAGTAATAGCGGGGGGGCCGCAGATACGCAGTATTTT CASSNSGGAADTQYF
. 17 TRBJ2-2 TRBV5-8 . TGTGCCAGCAGCTTCATCAGGGGCGTAGGTGGCACCGGGGAGCTGTTTTTT CASSFIRGVGGTGELFF
. 17 TRBJ2-2 TRBV7-6 . TGTGCCAGCAACGAGGACGCTGAGGGTCTGAACACCGGGGAGCTGTTTTTT CASNEDAEGLNTGELFF
TRBD2 18 TRBJ2-3 TRBV14 . TGTGCCAGCAGCCGAGGGGGGCTAGCGGGAGTGCTAACAGATACGCAGTATTTT CASSRGGLAGVLTDTQYF
TRBD2 16 TRBJ2-7 TRBV18 . TGTGCCAGCTCACCACGGGCCAGCGGGAGCTCCTACGAGCAGTACTTC CASSPRASGSSYEQYF
. 12 TRBJ1-1 TRBV29-1 . TGCAGCGGTGGCGCGGGGGTCGCTGAAGCTTTCTTT CSGGAGVAEAFF
. 16 TRBJ1-6 TRBV2 . TGTGCCAGCAGTCCCTCCAGGGGATCCTATAATTCACCCCTCCACTTT CASSPSRGSYNSPLHF
. 12 TRBJ1-1 TRBV19 few TGTGCCAGTAGTATCGGGGTCACTGAAGCTTTCTTT CASSIGVTEAFF
TRBD1 15 TRBJ1-5 TRBV9 few TGTGCCAGCAGCACGGGACAGGGTGGCAATCAGCCCCAGCATTTT CASSTGQGGNQPQHF
TRBD2 17 TRBJ2-3 TRBV5-1 few TGCGCCAGCAGCGGACTAGCGGAGACGAATTTGGAAGATACGCAGTATTTT CASSGLAETNLEDTQYF
. 12 TRBJ1-5 TRBV28 . TGTGCCAGCAGTTTGGGGAGTCAGCCCCAGCATTTT CASSLGSQPQHF
. 15 TRBJ1-1 TRBV19 once TGTGCCAGTAGTATAGATCTGGTCGGAGGCATTGAAGCTTTCTTT CASSIDLVGGIEAFF
. 14 TRBJ2-5 TRBV2 . TGTGCCAGCAGTGAAGGTTGGGGGCCAGAGACCCAGTACTTC CASSEGWGPETQYF
. 13 TRBJ1-1 TRBV5-4 . TGTGCCAGCAGCGCGGAGAGGAACACTGAAGCTTTCTTT CASSAERNTEAFF
TRBD1 16 TRBJ2-1 TRBV27 . TGTGCCAGCAGGTCGCCCCCGGGACAGGCCTACAATGAGCAGTTCTTC CASRSPPGQAYNEQFF
. 17 TRBJ1-5 TRBV21-1 . TGTGCCAGCAACCCCCCTTATCCGGGGGTGGGGGATCAGCCCCAGCATTTT CASNPPYPGVGDQPQHF
. 15 TRBJ2-7 TRBV28 . TGTGCCAGCAGTTTAAGCTTGGGGGGAGTCGGCGAGCAGTACTTC CASSLSLGGVGEQYF
. 16 TRBJ2-2 TRBV30 . TGTGCCTGGAAGGTTAACAGGGCCGAGAGGACCGGGGAGCTGTTTTTT CAWKVNRAERTGELFF
. 14 TRBJ1-2 TRBV21-1 . TGTGCCAGCAGCGCTCGACAGACTAACTATGGCTACACCTTC CASSARQTNYGYTF
TRBD1 13 TRBJ1-1 TRBV19 . TGTGCCAGTAGTGACAGGGTTTACGCTGAAGCTTTCTTT CASSDRVYAEAFF
. 13 TRBJ2-7 TRBV7-9 few TGTGCCAGCAGCTCGACGCGGGGCTCCGAGCAGTACTTC CASSSTRGSEQYF
TRBD1 14 TRBJ1-5 TRBV30 . TGTGCCTGGACTACGGGACAGTACTATCAGCCCCAGCATTTT CAWTTGQYYQPQHF
. 18 TRBJ2-4 TRBV5-8 . TGTGCCAGCAGCTTGGCGGTGGGAGGTATCCGGGCCAAAAACATTCAGTACTTC CASSLAVGGIRAKNIQYF
TRBD1 17 TRBJ1-4 TRBV6-1 . TGTGCCAGCAGTGTTACTGGGACAGGGAACACCAATGAAAAACTGTTTTTT CASSVTGTGNTNEKLFF
. 15 TRBJ1-5 TRBV5-6 . TGTGCCAGCAGCTCCGTTCGGCAGGGAAATCAGCCCCAGCATTTT CASSSVRQGNQPQHF
TRBD1 14 TRBJ1-1 TRBV19 . TGTGCCAGTAGCCCTGACAGGGGGAACACTGAAGCTTTCTTT CASSPDRGNTEAFF
. 13 TRBJ1-2 TRBV28 . TGTGCCAGCAGGGTGACAACCTACTATGGCTACACCTTC CASRVTTYYGYTF
. 14 TRBJ2-3 TRBV5-4 . TGTGCCAGCAGCTTGGGGCGGGGCACAGATACGCAGTATTTT CASSLGRGTDTQYF
. 15 TRBJ2-5 TRBV27 . TGTGCCAGCAGTTTGGAACTAGCTTCCCAAGAGACCCAGTACTTC CASSLELASQETQYF
. 13 TRBJ1-5 TRBV29-1 once TGCAGCGTCAGAAGTGATAGCAATCAGCCCCAGCATTTT CSVRSDSNQPQHF
. 11 TRBJ1-4 TRBV29-1 . TGCAGCGTTGGCGATAATGAAAAACTGTTTTTT CSVGDNEKLFF